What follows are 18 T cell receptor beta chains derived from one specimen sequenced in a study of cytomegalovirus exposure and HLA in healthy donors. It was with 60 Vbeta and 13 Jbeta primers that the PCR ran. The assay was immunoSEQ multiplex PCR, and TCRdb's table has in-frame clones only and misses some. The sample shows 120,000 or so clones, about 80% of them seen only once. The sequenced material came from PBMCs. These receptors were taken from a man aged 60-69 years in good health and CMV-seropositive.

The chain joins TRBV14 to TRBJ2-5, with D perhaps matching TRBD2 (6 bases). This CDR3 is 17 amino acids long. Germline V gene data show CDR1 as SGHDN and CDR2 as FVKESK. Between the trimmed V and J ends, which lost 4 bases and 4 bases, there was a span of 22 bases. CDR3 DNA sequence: TGTGCCAGCAGCCCCCGGGGGTCGGGGCGAGTCGGAGAGACCCAGTACTTC. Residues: CASSPRGSGRVGETQYF.

Here the CDR3 DNA reads TGTGCCTGGAGTCATAGGGGGACCTACGAGCAGTACTTC. Amino acids: CAWSHRGTYEQYF. The J gene is TRBJ2-7, the V gene TRBV30; possibly TRBD1 for D (6 bases). Trimming removed 2 bases at V and 2 bases at J, with 10 bases between. The CDR3 covers 13 residues. Germline CDR1 GTSNPN, CDR2 SVGIG (reference sequence).

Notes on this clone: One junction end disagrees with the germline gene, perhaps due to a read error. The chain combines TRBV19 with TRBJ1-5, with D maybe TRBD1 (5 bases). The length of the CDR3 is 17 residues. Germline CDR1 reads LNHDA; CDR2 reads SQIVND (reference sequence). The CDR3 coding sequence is TGTGCCGGTAGTATATTTCCTGGGGACTATAGCAATCAGCCCCAGCATTTT. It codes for CAGSIFPGDYSNQPQHF. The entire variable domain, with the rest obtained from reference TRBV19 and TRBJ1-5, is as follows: DGGITQSPKYLFRKEGQNVTLSCEQNLNHDAMYWYRQDPGQGLRLIYYSQIVNDFQKGDIAEGYSVSREKKESFPLTVTSAQKNPTAFYLCAGSIFPGDYSNQPQHFGDGTRLSIL.

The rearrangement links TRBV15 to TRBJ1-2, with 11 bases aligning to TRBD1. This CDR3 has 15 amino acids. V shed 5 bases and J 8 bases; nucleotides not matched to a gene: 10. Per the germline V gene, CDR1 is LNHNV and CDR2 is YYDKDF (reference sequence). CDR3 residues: CATSGHRDRGEGYTF. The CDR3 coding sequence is TGTGCCACCAGCGGCCATAGGGACAGGGGGGAGGGCTACACCTTC. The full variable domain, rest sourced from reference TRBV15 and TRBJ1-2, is DAMVIQNPRYQVTQFGKPVTLSCSQTLNHNVMYWYQQKSSQAPKLLFHYYDKDFNNEADTPDNFQSRRPNTSFCFLDIRSPGLGDTAMYLCATSGHRDRGEGYTFGSGTRLTVV.

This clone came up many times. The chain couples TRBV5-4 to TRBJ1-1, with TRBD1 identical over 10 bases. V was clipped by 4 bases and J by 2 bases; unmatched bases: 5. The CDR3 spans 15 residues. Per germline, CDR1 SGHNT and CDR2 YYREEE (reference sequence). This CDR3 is CASSLRQGANTEAFF. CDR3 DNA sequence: TGTGCCAGCAGCCTGAGACAGGGGGCTAACACTGAAGCTTTCTTT.

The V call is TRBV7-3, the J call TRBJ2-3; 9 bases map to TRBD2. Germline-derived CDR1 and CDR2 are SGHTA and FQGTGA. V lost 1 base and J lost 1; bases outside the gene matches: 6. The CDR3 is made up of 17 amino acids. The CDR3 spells CASSLMVSGSGTDTQYF. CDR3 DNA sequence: TGTGCCAGCAGCTTAATGGTTAGCGGGAGTGGCACAGATACGCAGTATTTT.

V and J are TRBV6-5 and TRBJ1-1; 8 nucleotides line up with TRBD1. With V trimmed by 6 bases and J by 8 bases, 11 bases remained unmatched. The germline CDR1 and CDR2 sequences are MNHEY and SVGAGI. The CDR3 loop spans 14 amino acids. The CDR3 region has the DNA TGTGCCAGCAGGCCGACAGGGGCGAGGAGCGAAGCTTTCTTT. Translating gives CASRPTGARSEAFF.

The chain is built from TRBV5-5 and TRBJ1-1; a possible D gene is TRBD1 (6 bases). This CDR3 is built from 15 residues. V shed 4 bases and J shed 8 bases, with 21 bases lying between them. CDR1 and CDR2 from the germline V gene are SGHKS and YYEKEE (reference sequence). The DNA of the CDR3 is TGTGCCAGCAGCCCGGTGGACAGTGGTTCTTCCGAAGCTTTCTTT. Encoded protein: CASSPVDSGSSEAFF.

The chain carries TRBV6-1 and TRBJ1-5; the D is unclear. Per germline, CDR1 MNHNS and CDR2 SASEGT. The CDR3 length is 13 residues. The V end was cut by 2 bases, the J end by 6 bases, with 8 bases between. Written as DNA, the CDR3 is TGTGCCAGCAGTGAATTCGCCAGTCAGCCCCAGCATTTT. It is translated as CASSEFASQPQHF.

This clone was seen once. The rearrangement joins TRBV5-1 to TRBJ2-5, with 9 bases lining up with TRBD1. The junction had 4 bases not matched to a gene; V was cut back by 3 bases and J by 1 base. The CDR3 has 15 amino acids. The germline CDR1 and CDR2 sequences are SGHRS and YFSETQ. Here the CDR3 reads CASSSGTGPQETQYF. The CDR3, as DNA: TGCGCCAGCAGCTCCGGGACAGGGCCCCAAGAGACCCAGTACTTC.

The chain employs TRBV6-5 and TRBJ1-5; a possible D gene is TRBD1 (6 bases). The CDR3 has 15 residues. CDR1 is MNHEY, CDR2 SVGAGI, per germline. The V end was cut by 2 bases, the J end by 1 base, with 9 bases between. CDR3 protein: CASSYDRKSNQPQHF. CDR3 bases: TGTGCCAGCAGTTACGACAGGAAGAGCAATCAGCCCCAGCATTTT.

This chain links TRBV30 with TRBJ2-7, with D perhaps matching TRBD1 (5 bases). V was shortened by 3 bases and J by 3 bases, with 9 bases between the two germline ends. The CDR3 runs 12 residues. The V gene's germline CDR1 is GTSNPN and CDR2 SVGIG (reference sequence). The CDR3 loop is CAWRPDSYEQYF. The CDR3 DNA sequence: TGTGCCTGGAGGCCAGACAGCTACGAGCAGTACTTC. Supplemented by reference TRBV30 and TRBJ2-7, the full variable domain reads SQTIHQWPATLVQPVGSPLSLECTVEGTSNPNLYWYRQAAGRGLQLLFYSVGIGQISSEVPQNLSASRPQDRQFILSSKKLLLSDSGFYLCAWRPDSYEQYFGPGTRLTVT.

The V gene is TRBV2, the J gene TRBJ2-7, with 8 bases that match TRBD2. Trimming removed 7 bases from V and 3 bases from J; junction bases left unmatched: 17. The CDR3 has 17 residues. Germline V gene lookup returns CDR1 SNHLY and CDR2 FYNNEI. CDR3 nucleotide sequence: TGTGCCAGCACCCAGCATAAGTTGGGACTAGGCAACTACGAGCAGTACTTC. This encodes CASTQHKLGLGNYEQYF.

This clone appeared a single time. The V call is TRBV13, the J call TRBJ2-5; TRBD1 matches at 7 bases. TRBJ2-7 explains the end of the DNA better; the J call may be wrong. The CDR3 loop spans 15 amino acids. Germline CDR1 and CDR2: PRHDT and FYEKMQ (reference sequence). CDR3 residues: CASSESPGQPYEQYF. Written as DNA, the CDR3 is TGTGCCAGCAGTGAAAGTCCGGGACAGCCCTACGAGCAGTACTTC.

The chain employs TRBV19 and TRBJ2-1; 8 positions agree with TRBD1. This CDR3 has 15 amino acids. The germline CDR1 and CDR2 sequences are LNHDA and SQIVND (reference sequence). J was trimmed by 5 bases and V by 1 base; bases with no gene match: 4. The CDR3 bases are TGTGCCAGTAGTATAGGGACAGGGAGGAACAATGAGCAGTTCTTC. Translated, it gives CASSIGTGRNNEQFF.

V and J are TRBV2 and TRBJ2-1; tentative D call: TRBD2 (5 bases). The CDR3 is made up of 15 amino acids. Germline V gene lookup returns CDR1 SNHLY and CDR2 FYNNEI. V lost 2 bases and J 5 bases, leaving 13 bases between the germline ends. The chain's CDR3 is CASSETRVGDNEQFF. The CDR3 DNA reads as TGTGCCAGCAGTGAAACGAGGGTTGGTGACAATGAGCAGTTCTTC.

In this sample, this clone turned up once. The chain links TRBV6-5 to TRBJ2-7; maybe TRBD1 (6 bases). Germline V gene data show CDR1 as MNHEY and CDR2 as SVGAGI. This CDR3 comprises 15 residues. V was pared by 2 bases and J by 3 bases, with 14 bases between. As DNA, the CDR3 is TGTGCCAGCAGTTACCGCTCGGACAGACGCTACGAGCAGTACTTC. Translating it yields CASSYRSDRRYEQYF.

The CDR3 DNA sequence: TGCAGCGGCACGACTAGCGGGCTCTACAATGAGCAGTTCTTC. Its translation is CSGTTSGLYNEQFF. This rearrangement joins TRBV29-1 to TRBJ2-1, with 10 bases lining up with TRBD2. The length of the CDR3 is 14 residues. Looked up from germline, CDR1 is SQVTM and CDR2 is ANQGSEA. V gave up 7 bases and J gave up 3 bases; unmatched junction bases: 6.